A single sample gave rise to the 24 T cell receptor beta chains below, sequenced in a study of cytomegalovirus exposure and HLA in healthy donors. The PCR contained 60 Vbeta and 13 Jbeta primers. The data were produced by immunoSEQ multiplex PCR, yet TCRdb's version contains in-frame clones alone and is incomplete. The table shows over 110,000 clones, with roughly 74% occurring only once. Sequencing was done on a sample of PBMCs. These receptors all come from a woman in her 40s in good health and CMV-seropositive.

J is TRBJ2-7 and V is TRBV6-6, with TRBD1 matching 8 bases. This CDR3 is built from 13 residues. Losses at the gene ends were 4 bases for V and 8 bases for J; bases not matched to a gene: 7. Looked up from germline, CDR1 is MNHNY and CDR2 is SVGAGI (reference sequence). The CDR3 nucleotides read TGTGCCAGCAGTTCCCTTCAGGGGGCAAAGCAGTACTTC. Residues: CASSSLQGAKQYF.

This chain joins TRBV10-3 and TRBJ2-1; 13 bases agree with TRBD2. From germline, CDR1 is ENHRY and CDR2 SYGVKD. The V and J ends lost 2 bases and 9 bases, in that order; junction bases with no gene match: 7. This CDR3 has 16 amino acids. CDR3 coding DNA: TGTGCCATCAGTGAGAGGACTAGCGGGGGACCCGGTGAGCAGTTCTTC. It encodes CAISERTSGGPGEQFF.

The chain couples TRBV11-2 to TRBJ2-3; 9 nucleotides line up with TRBD2. Germline CDR1 SGHAT, CDR2 FQNNGV. This CDR3 is built from 15 residues. V trimming: 4 bases; J trimming: 1 base; junction bases outside the gene matches: 3. The chain's CDR3 is CASSYGLARTDTQYF. The CDR3 region has the DNA TGTGCCAGCAGCTACGGACTAGCGCGCACAGATACGCAGTATTTT.

This clone has a handful of counts. The chain employs TRBV7-2 and TRBJ1-2; TRBD1 aligns across 7 bases. Germline CDR1 SGHTA, CDR2 FQGNSA. The trim removed 6 bases at V and 2 bases at J, leaving 6 bases unmatched. The length of the CDR3 is 14 residues. The CDR3 spells CASRIRTGNYGYTF. The CDR3 bases are TGTGCCAGCAGGATCCGGACAGGCAACTATGGCTACACCTTC.

The V and J genes are TRBV28 and TRBJ1-5; D is perhaps TRBD1 (6 bases). Deletions cut 5 bases from V and 6 bases from J, with 17 bases between. Looked up from germline, CDR1 is MDHEN and CDR2 is SYDVKM. The CDR3 spans 15 residues. This CDR3 reads CASSLPQGKGQPQHF. For the CDR3, the DNA is TGTGCCAGCAGTCTCCCCCAGGGGAAGGGTCAGCCCCAGCATTTT.

The chain uses TRBV5-1 and TRBJ2-5, with D maybe TRBD2 (6 bases). The germline V and J ends were trimmed by 8 bases and 2 bases, with 16 bases remaining between them. The CDR3 runs to 14 residues. Germline-derived CDR1 and CDR2 are SGHRS and YFSETQ. The chain's CDR3 is CASWPGSTQETQYF. In DNA form, the CDR3 reads TGCGCCAGTTGGCCCGGGAGCACTCAAGAGACCCAGTACTTC.

V is TRBV7-9 and J is TRBJ2-5, with D maybe TRBD1 (6 bases). V lost 5 bases, J lost 3 bases, and 19 bases lay in between. This CDR3 is 16 amino acids long. Germline CDR1 and CDR2: SEHNR and FQNEAQ (reference sequence). The CDR3 is CASSPRGPAGEETQYF. The CDR3 nucleotides are TGTGCCAGCAGCCCCCGTGGGCCGGCAGGGGAAGAGACCCAGTACTTC.

The rearrangement joins TRBV30 to TRBJ2-5; 7 bases map to TRBD2. Germline V gives CDR1 GTSNPN, CDR2 SVGIG (reference sequence). CDR3 length equals 16 residues. V was clipped by 2 bases and J by 2 bases; unmatched bases: 11. In nucleotides, the CDR3 is TGTGCCTGGAGTTTTGCGGGGGTGGGGGTTCAAGAGACCCAGTACTTC. Amino acid sequence: CAWSFAGVGVQETQYF.

The chain joins TRBV10-2 to TRBJ2-1; TRBD1 agrees at 8 bases. Per the germline V gene, CDR1 is WSHSY and CDR2 is SAAADI. The ends lost 6 bases at V and 4 bases at J; junction bases unmatched: 5. This CDR3 comprises 14 residues. In DNA form, the CDR3 reads TGCGCCAGCAGCGACAGGGGACGATACAATGAGCAGTTCTTC. Residues: CASSDRGRYNEQFF.

The J gene is TRBJ1-2, the V gene TRBV5-1, with 8 bases fitting TRBD1. V shed 2 bases and J 2 bases; nucleotides not matched to a gene: 2. Germline values: CDR1 SGHRS, CDR2 YFSETQ. The CDR3 length is 14 residues. CDR3 amino acids: CASSLQGDNYGYTF. CDR3 DNA: TGCGCCAGCAGCTTACAGGGGGACAACTATGGCTACACCTTC.

V gene TRBV2 combines with J gene TRBJ2-2; D is perhaps TRBD2 (5 bases). This CDR3 comprises 14 residues. V was cut by 7 bases and J by 6 bases, with 15 bases left in between. From germline, CDR1 is SNHLY and CDR2 FYNNEI. The CDR3 is CASTLELVAGELFF. The CDR3 DNA sequence: TGTGCCAGCACTCTAGAACTAGTTGCCGGGGAGCTGTTTTTT.

CDR3 loop: CASSPSIPGDRANEQYF. CDR3 DNA sequence: TGTGCCAGCTCACCATCAATTCCGGGGGACAGGGCAAACGAGCAGTACTTC. V is TRBV18 and J is TRBJ2-7; 9 nucleotides align to TRBD1. J was trimmed by 5 bases and V by 2 bases; bases with no gene match: 13. CDR1 KGHSH and CDR2 LQKENI come from the germline V gene. The CDR3 runs 17 residues.

In its sample, this clone was seen once. V is TRBV27 and J is TRBJ2-5; 8 nucleotides line up with TRBD2. Per the germline V gene, CDR1 is MNHEY and CDR2 is SMNVEV (reference sequence). The CDR3 contains 13 residues. Losses at the gene ends were 2 bases for V and 10 bases for J; bases not matched to a gene: 6. DNA of the CDR3: TGTGCCAGCAGTTTAAGCGGGAGTGGGGTCCAGTACTTC. It translates to CASSLSGSGVQYF.

The chain uses TRBV5-5 and TRBJ2-1; D is possibly TRBD1 (5 bases). Trimming removed 0 bases from V and 15 bases from J, with 13 bases in between. The CDR3 loop spans 12 amino acids. Germline V gene data show CDR1 as SGHKS and CDR2 as YYEKEE (reference sequence). CDR3 loop: CASSLEGLGAFF. The CDR3 bases are TGTGCCAGCAGCTTGGAGGGATTAGGGGCGTTCTTC.

J is TRBJ1-2 and V is TRBV7-2, with a weak D call TRBD1 (5 bases). CDR3 length: 12 residues. The V gene's germline CDR1 is SGHTA and CDR2 FQGNSA. V gave up 8 bases and J gave up 4 bases, with 11 bases separating them. DNA for the CDR3: TGTGCCAGCCGTGGGGCAGTCTATGGCTACACCTTC. Translated: CASRGAVYGYTF.

This sequence joins TRBV27 and TRBJ2-7, with 12 bases fitting TRBD2. Trimming removed 5 bases from V and 6 bases from J; junction bases left unmatched: 8. The CDR3 has 15 residues. Germline values: CDR1 MNHEY, CDR2 SMNVEV (reference sequence). CDR3 DNA sequence: TGTGCCAGCAGTCCACGACTAGCGGGAGTATCCGAGCAGTACTTC. This codes for CASSPRLAGVSEQYF.

This chain connects TRBV5-4 to TRBJ2-7; 10 bases are shared with TRBD1. Germline CDR1 SGHNT, CDR2 YYREEE (reference sequence). Trimming removed 10 bases from V and 0 bases from J; junction bases left unmatched: 7. This CDR3 has 14 amino acids. CDR3 region: CAAHRTGGSYEQYF. The CDR3 DNA follows: TGTGCCGCACATAGGACAGGGGGCTCCTACGAGCAGTACTTC.

This chain joins TRBV5-1 and TRBJ1-2, with TRBD1 matching 7 bases. V lost 4 bases to trimming and J lost 5 bases; unmatched junction nucleotides: 11. The CDR3 runs to 15 residues. From germline, CDR1 is SGHRS and CDR2 YFSETQ. For the CDR3, the DNA is TGCGCCAGCAGCCGGGACAGAGGATTAGGGTATGGCTACACCTTC. Translating it yields CASSRDRGLGYGYTF.

This chain connects TRBV5-1 to TRBJ2-2, with TRBD2 matching over 7 bases. There are 15 residues in the CDR3. V shed 5 bases, J shed 0 bases, and the junction held 4 bases outside the gene matches. Per germline, CDR1 SGHRS and CDR2 YFSETQ. CDR3 DNA sequence: TGCGCCAGCAGTTCCGGGACTACGAACACCGGGGAGCTGTTTTTT. This sequence encodes CASSSGTTNTGELFF.

J is TRBJ2-3 and V is TRBV18, with 9 bases matching TRBD1. The germline CDR1 and CDR2 sequences are KGHSH and LQKENI. Unmatched junction bases numbered 7, after V lost 4 bases and J lost 5 bases. The CDR3 length is 15 residues. In DNA form, the CDR3 reads TGTGCCAGCTCACTCCGGGACAGGGCACAAGATACGCAGTATTTT. Its protein is CASSLRDRAQDTQYF.

The J gene is TRBJ2-3, the V gene TRBV4-1, with 9 bases that match TRBD2. V lost 6 bases, J lost 3 bases, and 7 bases stayed unmatched. Germline lookup yields CDR1 MGHRA and CDR2 YSYEKL. The CDR3 totals 15 residues. The CDR3 coding sequence is TGCGCCAGCAGTGTAATAGCGGGAGCGACAGATACGCAGTATTTT. Protein: CASSVIAGATDTQYF.

This chain joins TRBV28 and TRBJ1-4, with 7 bases matching TRBD1. This CDR3 contains 13 residues. Looked up from germline, CDR1 is MDHEN and CDR2 is SYDVKM. V shed 4 bases, J shed 10 bases, and the junction held 6 bases outside the gene matches. CDR3 in DNA: TGTGCCAGCAGTTCATACAACAGGGGAAAACTGTTTTTT. The encoded protein is CASSSYNRGKLFF.

As to this clone: This sample includes further DNA sequences coding for the same CDR3. CDR3 loop: CATSREAMGEETQYF. DNA for the CDR3: TGTGCCACCAGCAGAGAGGCCATGGGAGAAGAGACCCAGTACTTC. This chain uses TRBV15 with TRBJ2-5; maybe TRBD2 (5 bases). Trimming shortened V by 0 bases and J by 3 bases, and 11 bases separated the two germline ends. The germline V gene has CDR1 LNHNV and CDR2 YYDKDF (reference sequence). The CDR3 is made up of 15 amino acids.

The gene calls are TRBV12-5 and TRBJ2-3; D gene uncertain. Germline V gene sequence: CDR1 LGHNT, CDR2 FRNRAP. Trimming took off 1 base at V and 1 base at J, with 9 bases between the two ends. CDR3 size: 15 residues. The CDR3 loop reads CASGLGRPGTDTQYF. The CDR3 DNA reads as TGTGCTAGTGGTTTGGGCAGGCCGGGCACAGATACGCAGTATTTT.